A single sample is the source of the 17 T cell receptor beta chains below, sequenced in a study of shared clonotypes between healthy human individuals. The table came from immunoSEQ multiplex PCR; TCRdb's copy has only in-frame clones and leaves some out. Here the sample spans approximately 980,000 clones, approximately 80% being singletons. Specimen: memory CD4+ T cells sorted from blood. The subset here: CD45RA-negative fraction. The receptor source for this set is a man aged 18 to 35 in good health.

The chain recombines TRBV7-2 with TRBJ1-2, with 9 bases fitting TRBD1. Germline loops: CDR1 SGHTA, CDR2 FQGNSA. The junction had 5 bases not matched to a gene; V was cut back by 3 bases and J by 6 bases. The CDR3 covers 14 residues. CDR3 nucleotide sequence: TGTGCCAGCAGCTTCCGGGACAGGGTTGATGGCTACACCTTC. This sequence encodes CASSFRDRVDGYTF.

CDR3 sequence reads: CASSLSGPSSYNEQFF. The CDR3 DNA reads TGTGCCAGCAGTCTTAGCGGGCCGAGCTCCTACAATGAGCAGTTCTTC. The chain couples TRBV7-9 to TRBJ2-1; 7 bases match TRBD2. This CDR3 is 16 amino acids long. The ends lost 6 bases at V and 0 bases at J; junction bases unmatched: 8. Germline assignment: CDR1 SEHNR and CDR2 FQNEAQ (reference sequence).

The sample holds one count of this clone. V and J are TRBV10-3 and TRBJ2-2, with 7 nucleotides matching TRBD2. Per germline, CDR1 ENHRY and CDR2 SYGVKD. V gave up 10 bases and J gave up 5 bases; unmatched junction bases: 10. This CDR3 is 14 amino acids long. The CDR3 sequence: CATAPVGGTGELFF. As DNA, the CDR3 is TGTGCCACCGCGCCCGTGGGGGGGACCGGGGAGCTGTTTTTT.

The chain combines TRBV7-2 with TRBJ1-2; D remains unclear. CDR1 and CDR2 from the germline V gene are SGHTA and FQGNSA. V was cut by 1 base and J by 4 bases, with 13 bases left in between. The CDR3 has 15 residues. The CDR3 sequence: CASSLVPDGIYGYTF. The CDR3 nucleotides read TGTGCCAGCAGCTTAGTACCGGACGGCATCTATGGCTACACCTTC.

As to this clone: Other DNA sequences from this sample encode an identical CDR3 as well. The chain has TRBV15 and TRBJ2-7; no clear D. CDR3 length: 15 residues. The germline V and J ends were trimmed by 2 bases and 2 bases, with 13 bases remaining between them. The V gene's germline CDR1 is LNHNV and CDR2 YYDKDF (reference sequence). The chain's CDR3 is CATSRPTGTTYEQYF. In DNA form, the CDR3 reads TGTGCCACCAGCAGACCGACCGGCACTACCTACGAGCAGTACTTC.

Concerning this clone: Only one base separates this from a far larger clonotype, so it likely reflects a read error. This chain links TRBV29-1 with TRBJ1-2; no firm D call. The CDR3 contains 13 residues. Germline V gene lookup returns CDR1 SQVTM and CDR2 ANQGSEA. The chain's CDR3 is CNVERNPVYGYTF. CDR3 coding DNA: TGCAACGTTGAACGTAACCCCGTCTATGGCTACACCTTC.

This sequence joins TRBV6-1 and TRBJ1-1; TRBD1 matches 8 bases. The CDR3 runs 17 residues. The V and J ends lost 2 bases and 0 bases, in that order; junction bases with no gene match: 8. Germline V gives CDR1 MNHNS, CDR2 SASEGT. The CDR3 spells CASSEHPQTGVNTEAFF. The CDR3 DNA reads as TGTGCCAGCAGTGAACACCCTCAGACAGGGGTGAACACTGAAGCTTTCTTT.

CDR3 sequence: CASSVTAGGTYEQYF. The CDR3 DNA sequence: TGTGCCAGCAGCGTCACAGCGGGAGGGACCTACGAGCAGTACTTC. This sequence joins TRBV9 and TRBJ2-7, with 10 positions matching TRBD2. Germline values: CDR1 SGDLS, CDR2 YYNGEE. Trimming cost V 2 bases and J 2 bases; bases outside gene matches: 4. The CDR3 is 15 residues long.

This clone was seen more than once but under ten times. The chain carries TRBV19 and TRBJ1-5; D is uncertain. Trimming pared 4 bases from V and 5 bases from J, leaving 18 bases between. This CDR3 region has 16 residues. Germline loops: CDR1 LNHDA, CDR2 SQIVND (reference sequence). The CDR3 reads CASSRGRKGPDQPQHF. CDR3 DNA: TGTGCCAGTAGTAGGGGTCGGAAGGGCCCGGATCAGCCCCAGCATTTT.

A few counts support this clone. The chain couples TRBV20-1 to TRBJ2-7; D ambiguous. The CDR3 length is 11 residues. V lost 5 bases to trimming and J lost 2 bases, with 7 bases between them. From germline, CDR1 is DFQATT and CDR2 SNEGSKA (reference sequence). CDR3 DNA sequence: TGCAGTGCTCGCCACACCTACGAGCAGTACTTC. Its protein is CSARHTYEQYF.

The chain joins TRBV25-1 to TRBJ2-2; D is possibly TRBD1 (6 bases). CDR3 length: 14 amino acids. Germline values: CDR1 MGHDK, CDR2 SYGVNS. Deletions cut 5 bases from V and 5 bases from J, with 12 bases between. CDR3 DNA sequence: TGTGCCAGCAGTAGGCAGGGGCATACCGGGGAGCTGTTTTTT. This gives the protein CASSRQGHTGELFF.

The chain joins TRBV6-1 to TRBJ1-2, with TRBD1 identical over 9 bases. Germline CDR1 MNHNS, CDR2 SASEGT. The J segment lost 8 bases and the V segment lost 4 bases, leaving 14 bases of the junction unmatched. The CDR3 loop spans 16 amino acids. The chain's CDR3 is CASSASGGQGLRGYTF. In DNA form, the CDR3 reads TGTGCCAGCAGTGCTTCCGGTGGACAGGGGCTTCGGGGCTACACCTTC.

About this clone: Other DNA sequences within the sample encode an identical CDR3. The chain carries TRBV5-4 and TRBJ2-1; D is undetermined. Trimming pared 0 bases from V and 1 base from J, leaving 8 bases between. The CDR3 consists of 15 residues. Germline CDR1 SGHNT, CDR2 YYREEE (reference sequence). CDR3 sequence reads: CASSLDRESYNEQFF. The CDR3 DNA is TGTGCCAGCAGCTTGGACCGAGAATCCTACAATGAGCAGTTCTTC.

The chain couples TRBV11-2 to TRBJ2-5; D call uncertain. V lost 1 base, J lost 7 bases, and 13 bases lay in between. CDR3 length: 14 amino acids. CDR1 and CDR2 (germline): SGHAT, FQNNGV. CDR3 DNA sequence: TGTGCCAGCAGCTTAGTACTTCATCCAGTGACCCAGTACTTC. Translation gives CASSLVLHPVTQYF.

J is TRBJ1-2 and V is TRBV4-1; D is perhaps TRBD1 (5 bases). The length of the CDR3 is 13 residues. Germline CDR1 reads MGHRA; CDR2 reads YSYEKL. Between the trimmed V and J ends, which lost 5 bases and 4 bases, there was a span of 11 bases. The CDR3 loop reads CASSASGAYGYTF. CDR3 nucleotide sequence: TGCGCCAGCAGCGCTAGTGGGGCCTATGGCTACACCTTC.

This clone was recorded only once. V is TRBV2 and J is TRBJ1-2; 7 bases fit TRBD1. The germline V gene encodes CDR1 SNHLY and CDR2 FYNNEI. The CDR3 totals 14 residues. V was clipped by 7 bases and J by 6 bases; unmatched bases: 11. CDR3: CASKATGAGDGYTF. The DNA of the CDR3 is TGTGCCAGCAAAGCCACAGGGGCAGGAGATGGCTACACCTTC.

The chain employs TRBV5-4 and TRBJ1-2; D perhaps matches TRBD1 (6 bases). Germline V gene data show CDR1 as SGHNT and CDR2 as YYREEE (reference sequence). This CDR3 region has 14 residues. The V end lost 6 bases, the J end lost 7 bases, and 19 bases lay between the germline ends. In DNA form, the CDR3 reads TGTGCCAGCAACCTTCCCACAGGGATCGCTGGCTACACCTTC. It is translated as CASNLPTGIAGYTF.